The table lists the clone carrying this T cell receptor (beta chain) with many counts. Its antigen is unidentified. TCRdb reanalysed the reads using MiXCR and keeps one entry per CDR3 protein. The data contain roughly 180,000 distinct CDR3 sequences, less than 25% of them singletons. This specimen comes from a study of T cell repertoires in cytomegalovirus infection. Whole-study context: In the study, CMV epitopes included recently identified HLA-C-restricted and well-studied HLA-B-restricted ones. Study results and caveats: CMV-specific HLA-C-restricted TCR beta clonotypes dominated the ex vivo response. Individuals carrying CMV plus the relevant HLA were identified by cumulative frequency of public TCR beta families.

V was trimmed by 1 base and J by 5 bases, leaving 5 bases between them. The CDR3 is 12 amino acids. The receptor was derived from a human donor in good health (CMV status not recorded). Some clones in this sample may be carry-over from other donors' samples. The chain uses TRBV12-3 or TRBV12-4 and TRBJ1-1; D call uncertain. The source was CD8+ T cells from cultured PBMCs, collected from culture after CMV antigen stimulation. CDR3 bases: TGTGCCAGCAGTTTAGGTCAGACTGAAGCTTTCTTT. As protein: CASSLGQTEAFF.